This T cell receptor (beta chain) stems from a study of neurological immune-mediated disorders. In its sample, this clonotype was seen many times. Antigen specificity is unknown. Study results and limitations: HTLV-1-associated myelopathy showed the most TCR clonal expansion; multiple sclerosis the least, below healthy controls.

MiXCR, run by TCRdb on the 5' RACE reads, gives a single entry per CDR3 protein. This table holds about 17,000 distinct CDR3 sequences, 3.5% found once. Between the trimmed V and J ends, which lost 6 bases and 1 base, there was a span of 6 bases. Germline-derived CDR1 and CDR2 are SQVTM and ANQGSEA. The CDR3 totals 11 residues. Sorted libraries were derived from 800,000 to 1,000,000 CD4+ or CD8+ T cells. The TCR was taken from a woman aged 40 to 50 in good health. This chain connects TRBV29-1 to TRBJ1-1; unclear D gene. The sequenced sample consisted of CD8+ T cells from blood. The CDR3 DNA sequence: TGCAGCGTGAAAGAGAACACTGAAGCTTTCTTT. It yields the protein CSVKENTEAFF.